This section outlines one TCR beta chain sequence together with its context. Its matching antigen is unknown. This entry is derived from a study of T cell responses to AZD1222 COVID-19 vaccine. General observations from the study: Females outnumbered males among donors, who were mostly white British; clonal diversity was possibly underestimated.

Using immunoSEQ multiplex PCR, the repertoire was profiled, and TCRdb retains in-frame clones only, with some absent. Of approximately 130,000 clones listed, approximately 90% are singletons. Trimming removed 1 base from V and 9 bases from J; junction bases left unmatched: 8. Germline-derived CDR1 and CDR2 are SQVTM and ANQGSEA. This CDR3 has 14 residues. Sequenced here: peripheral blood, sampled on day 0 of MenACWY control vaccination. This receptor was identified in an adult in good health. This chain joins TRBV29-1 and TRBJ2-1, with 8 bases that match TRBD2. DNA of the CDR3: TGCAGCGTTGAAGGACAGCGGGAGAGCGGTGAGCAGTTCTTC. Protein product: CSVEGQRESGEQFF.